Listed below are T cell receptor beta chains from one sample, sequenced in a study of shared clonotypes between healthy human individuals. Using immunoSEQ multiplex PCR, the repertoire was profiled, and TCRdb retains in-frame clones only, with some absent. The sample lists about 1 million clones; about 70% were seen once. Sequenced sample: memory CD4+ T cells sorted from blood. These receptor sequences come from a man in his late teens or twenties in good health. The CDR3 runs from the conserved cysteine through the conserved F or W. The D gene is left open where the match is weak. Rows give clone size only sometimes, using once, few, many, or a class for an expanded clone.

abundance,len,v_gene,d_gene,j_gene,CDR3aa,CDR3nt
-,15,TRBV6-5,-,TRBJ1-1,CASSYIRTVNTEAFF,TGTGCCAGCAGTTACATTCGGACAGTCAACACTGAAGCTTTCTTT
-,16,TRBV5-1,-,TRBJ1-2,CASSLDAIPWGYGYTF,TGCGCCAGCAGCTTGGATGCAATCCCCTGGGGTTATGGCTACACCTTC
-,11,TRBV20-1,-,TRBJ2-1,CSAKPYNEQFF,TGCAGTGCTAAACCGTACAATGAGCAGTTCTTC
-,15,TRBV2,TRBD1,TRBJ2-3,CASNARTGSTDTQYF,TGTGCCAGCAACGCCCGGACAGGGAGCACAGATACGCAGTATTTT
-,15,TRBV6-1,-,TRBJ2-7,CASSELGGSAYEQYF,TGTGCCAGCAGTGAATTGGGGGGTTCCGCCTACGAGCAGTACTTC
many,13,TRBV6-5,-,TRBJ2-2,CASSTLTAGELFF,TGTGCCAGCAGTACCTTAACTGCCGGGGAGCTGTTTTTT
-,15,TRBV6-1,-,TRBJ2-3,CASSEGWAPTDTQYF,TGTGCCAGCAGTGAAGGGTGGGCTCCCACAGATACGCAGTATTTT
many,14,TRBV19,TRBD1,TRBJ1-2,CASKPGGADYGYTF,TGTGCCAGTAAACCAGGGGGCGCGGACTATGGCTACACCTTC
-,14,TRBV5-6,TRBD2,TRBJ2-7,CASSSLAASYEQYF,TGTGCCAGCAGTTCACTAGCGGCCTCCTACGAGCAGTACTTC
-,14,TRBV30,-,TRBJ2-6,CAWSRDAGANVLTF,TGTGCCTGGAGCCGGGATGCTGGGGCCAACGTCCTGACTTTC
many,15,TRBV2,-,TRBJ1-4,CASSLGTGESGKLFF,TGTGCCAGCAGTCTCGGAACAGGCGAGTCAGGAAAACTGTTTTTT
-,14,TRBV11-3,-,TRBJ2-1,CASSLDAGGNEQFF,TGTGCCAGCAGCTTAGATGCAGGGGGGAATGAGCAGTTCTTC
-,14,TRBV7-9,-,TRBJ2-3,CASSHLGTGYTQYF,TGTGCCAGCAGCCACCTGGGGACTGGCTATACGCAGTATTTT
-,13,TRBV5-8,-,TRBJ2-2,CASSWTVTGELFF,TGTGCCAGCAGCTGGACAGTCACCGGGGAGCTGTTTTTT
-,15,TRBV5-1,-,TRBJ1-2,CASSLNFADRLGYTF,TGCGCCAGCAGCCTAAATTTTGCGGACAGACTTGGCTACACCTTC
-,12,TRBV6-5,-,TRBJ1-1,CASISIGTEAFF,TGTGCCAGCATTAGTATAGGGACTGAAGCTTTCTTT